This TCR beta chain was obtained from a study of response to subunit inactivated influenza vaccine. The study, taken as a whole, reports: The authors proposed limited new T cell recruitment per seasonal influenza vaccination.

V was pared by 5 bases and J by 4 bases, with 11 bases of the junction left unmatched. Per germline, CDR1 SGHTA and CDR2 FQGNSA. This CDR3 contains 17 residues. In regard to this clonotype: Its antigen is still unknown.

TCRdb independently ran MiXCR on the RT-PCR reads; one entry per CDR3 protein. The data contain approximately 520,000 distinct CDR3 sequences, 25% of them seen just once; the ten biggest clones take up over 1.5%. The chain joins TRBV7-2 to TRBJ1-6, with TRBD1 matching over 7 bases. The sequences come from CD4+ T cells sorted from PBMCs, collected approximately 5 days after vaccination. The origin of this receptor is a man between 50 and 59 years old who received an inactivated influenza vaccine. CDR3: CASSPIATGTYNSPLHF. The CDR3 DNA follows: TGTGCCAGCAGCCCTATCGCGACAGGGACGTATAATTCACCCCTCCACTTT.